This T cell receptor beta chain stems from a study of blood T cell repertoires in COVID-19. Study information: Samples representing acute and convalescent COVID-19 were sourced from the United States, Italy and Spain.

Clones were read by immunoSEQ multiplex PCR, and TCRdb kept only the in-frame ones, dropping some. The sample records 100,000 to 120,000 clones, more than 65% being singletons. Germline lookup yields CDR1 LNHDA and CDR2 SQIVND (reference sequence). This CDR3 comprises 14 residues. The germline V and J ends were trimmed by 0 bases and 4 bases, with 9 bases remaining between them. The chain combines TRBV19 with TRBJ1-1; tentative D call: TRBD1 (5 bases). This clonotype was sampled from a man aged 45 to 65 with acute or convalescent COVID-19. The sequenced sample was peripheral blood. In DNA, the CDR3 is TGTGCCAGTAGTATAGATCCCAGGGTCACTGAAGCTTTCTTT. It is translated as CASSIDPRVTEAFF.